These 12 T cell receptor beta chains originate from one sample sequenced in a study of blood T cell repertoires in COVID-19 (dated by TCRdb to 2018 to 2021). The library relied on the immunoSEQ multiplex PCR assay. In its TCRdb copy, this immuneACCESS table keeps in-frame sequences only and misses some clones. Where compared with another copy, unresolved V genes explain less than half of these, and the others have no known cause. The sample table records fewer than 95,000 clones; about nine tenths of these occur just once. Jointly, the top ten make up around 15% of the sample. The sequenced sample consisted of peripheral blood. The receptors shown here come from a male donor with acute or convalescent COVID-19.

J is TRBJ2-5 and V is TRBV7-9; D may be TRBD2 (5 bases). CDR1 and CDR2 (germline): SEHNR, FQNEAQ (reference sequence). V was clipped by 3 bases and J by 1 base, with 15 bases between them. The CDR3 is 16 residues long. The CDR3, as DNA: TGTGCCAGCAGCTTCGGAGAAGGAGCGGCCCAAGAGACCCAGTACTTC. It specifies CASSFGEGAAQETQYF.

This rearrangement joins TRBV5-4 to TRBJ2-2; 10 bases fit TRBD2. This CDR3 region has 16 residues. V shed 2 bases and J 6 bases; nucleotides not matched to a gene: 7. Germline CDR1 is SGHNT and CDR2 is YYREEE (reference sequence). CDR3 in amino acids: CASSFGAGGFSGELFF. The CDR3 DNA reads TGTGCCAGCAGCTTCGGAGCGGGGGGGTTTTCCGGGGAGCTGTTTTTT.

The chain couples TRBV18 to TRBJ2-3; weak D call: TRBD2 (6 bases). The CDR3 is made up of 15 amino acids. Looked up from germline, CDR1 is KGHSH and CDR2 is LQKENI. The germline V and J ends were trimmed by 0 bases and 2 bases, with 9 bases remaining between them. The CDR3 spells CASSPPRGYTDTQYF. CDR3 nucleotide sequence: TGTGCCAGCTCACCACCACGGGGGTACACAGATACGCAGTATTTT.

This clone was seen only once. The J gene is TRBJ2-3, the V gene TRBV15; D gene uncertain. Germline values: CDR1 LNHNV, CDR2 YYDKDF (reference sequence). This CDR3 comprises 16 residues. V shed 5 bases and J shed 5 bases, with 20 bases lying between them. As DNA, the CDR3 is TGTGCCACCAGCCCTGGAGTCCGCGCCACAAGAGATACGCAGTATTTT. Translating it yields CATSPGVRATRDTQYF.

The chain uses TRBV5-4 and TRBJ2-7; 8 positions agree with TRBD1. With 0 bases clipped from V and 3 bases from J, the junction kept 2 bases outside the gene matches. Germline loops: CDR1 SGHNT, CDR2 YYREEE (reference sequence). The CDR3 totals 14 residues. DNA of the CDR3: TGTGCCAGCAGCTTGGGGGGACAGGTCTACGAGCAGTACTTC. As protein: CASSLGGQVYEQYF.

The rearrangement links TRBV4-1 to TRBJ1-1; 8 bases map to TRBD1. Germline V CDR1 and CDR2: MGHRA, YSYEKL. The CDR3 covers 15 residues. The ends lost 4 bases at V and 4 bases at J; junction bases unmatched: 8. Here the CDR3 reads CASSPIGQGSTEAFF. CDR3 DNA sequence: TGCGCCAGCAGCCCTATCGGACAGGGATCCACTGAAGCTTTCTTT.

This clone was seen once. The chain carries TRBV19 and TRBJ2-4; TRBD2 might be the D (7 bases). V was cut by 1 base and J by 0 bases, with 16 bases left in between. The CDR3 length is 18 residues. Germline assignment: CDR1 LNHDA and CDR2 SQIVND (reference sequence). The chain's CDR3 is CASSIAGGAGLAKNIQYF. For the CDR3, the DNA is TGTGCCAGTAGTATAGCTGGGGGGGCAGGCCTAGCCAAAAACATTCAGTACTTC.

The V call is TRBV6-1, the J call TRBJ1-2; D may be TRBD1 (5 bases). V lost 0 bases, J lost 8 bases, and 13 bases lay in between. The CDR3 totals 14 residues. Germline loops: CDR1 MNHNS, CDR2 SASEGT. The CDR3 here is CASSEARQGGGYTF. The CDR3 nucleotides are TGTGCCAGCAGTGAAGCGCGGCAGGGTGGAGGCTACACCTTC.

CDR3 sequence reads: CASSLRPTDTQYF. Here the CDR3 DNA reads TGTGCCAGCAGCTTGAGGCCCACAGATACGCAGTATTTT. The J gene is TRBJ2-3, the V gene TRBV7-9; D unclear. The V gene lost 3 bases and the J gene lost 2 bases, with 6 bases spanning the gap. Germline V CDR1 and CDR2: SEHNR, FQNEAQ (reference sequence). This CDR3 region has 13 residues.

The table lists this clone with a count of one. CDR3 nucleotide sequence: TGTGCCAGCAGTCCCCGACTAGCGGGATGGGACACCGGGGAGCTGTTTTTT. Translating it yields CASSPRLAGWDTGELFF. V is TRBV27 and J is TRBJ2-2; 11 nucleotides line up with TRBD2. The V segment lost 5 bases and the J segment 3 bases; nucleotides outside the gene matches: 8. The germline V gene has CDR1 MNHEY and CDR2 SMNVEV (reference sequence). The CDR3 is 17 residues long.

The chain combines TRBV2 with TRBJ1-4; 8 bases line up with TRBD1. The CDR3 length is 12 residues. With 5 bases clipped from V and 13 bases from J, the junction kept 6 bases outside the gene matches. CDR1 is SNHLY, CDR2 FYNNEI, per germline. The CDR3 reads CASSNDRGSLFF. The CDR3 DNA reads TGTGCCAGCAGTAACGACAGGGGTTCACTGTTTTTT. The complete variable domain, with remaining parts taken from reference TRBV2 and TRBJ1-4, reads EPEVTQTPSHQVTQMGQEVILRCVPISNHLYFYWYRQILGQKVEFLVSFYNNEISEKSEIFDDQFSVERPDGSNFTLKIRSTKLEDSAMYFCASSNDRGSLFFGSGTQLSVL.

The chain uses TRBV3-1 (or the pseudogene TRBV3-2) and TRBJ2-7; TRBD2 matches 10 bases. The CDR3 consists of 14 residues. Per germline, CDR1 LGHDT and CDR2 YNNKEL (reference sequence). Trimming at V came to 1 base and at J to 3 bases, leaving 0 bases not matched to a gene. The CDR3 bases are TGTGCCAGCAGCCAAGCTAGCGGGGGCTACGAGCAGTACTTC. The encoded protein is CASSQASGGYEQYF.